These T cell receptor beta chains were read from a single sample in a study of vaccination and CD4 T cells after COVID-19. TCRdb reprocessed the PCR reads via MiXCR and lists one record per CDR3 protein. Of around 11,000 distinct CDR3 sequences in the sample, 28% were seen once. Antigens of these TCRs are unknown. Sequencing input: CD4+ T cells from blood, cultured in vitro. The receptors shown here come from a human donor in good health. Each CDR3 is given with its conserved first and last residue. The D gene is left open where the match is weak. Some rows have no size entry. The others give once, few or many, or a class for an expanded clone.

TRBJ2-7 | few | TRBV4-2 | TRBD1 | CASSQERQGLYEQYF | TGTGCCAGCAGCCAAGAGAGACAGGGCCTCTACGAGCAGTACTTC
TRBJ2-7 | . | TRBV7-3 | . | CASSFSPTYEQYF | TGTGCCAGCAGCTTCTCCCCAACCTACGAGCAGTACTTC
TRBJ1-6 | . | TRBV6-1 | . | CASTPRGNSPLHF | TGTGCCAGCACCCCGCGGGGAAATTCACCCCTCCACTTT
TRBJ2-4 | . | TRBV19 | . | CASSPRRDSPQYF | TGTGCCAGTAGTCCGCGCCGGGACTCCCCCCAGTACTTC
TRBJ1-2 | few | TRBV6-2/TRBV6-3 | TRBD1 | CASRSSDRVNYGYTF | TGTGCCAGCAGATCCTCGGACAGGGTTAACTATGGCTACACCTTC
TRBJ2-1 | few | TRBV20-1 | . | CSAEWSNEQFF | TGCAGTGCTGAATGGAGCAATGAGCAGTTCTTC
TRBJ2-1 | few | TRBV7-3 | . | CASSLTGPYNEQFF | TGTGCCAGCAGCCTCACCGGGCCCTACAATGAGCAGTTCTTC
TRBJ1-5 | few | TRBV7-9 | TRBD1 | CASSLAGQGNQPQHF | TGTGCCAGCAGCTTAGCGGGACAGGGGAATCAGCCCCAGCATTTT
TRBJ2-3 | few | TRBV4-2 | TRBD2 | CASSQDSASGRPTQYF | TGTGCCAGCAGCCAAGATAGTGCTAGCGGGAGACCAACGCAGTATTTT
TRBJ2-7 | . | TRBV30 | . | CAWATVREQYF | TGTGCCTGGGCAACAGTGCGCGAGCAGTACTTC
TRBJ2-2 | . | TRBV4-1 | TRBD2 | CASSQGPPGLLSTGELFF | TGCGCCAGCAGCCAGGGACCCCCGGGACTACTCTCAACCGGGGAGCTGTTTTTT
TRBJ2-7 | few | TRBV28 | TRBD2 | CASSQVGLAASLGYEQYF | TGTGCCAGCAGTCAGGTTGGACTAGCGGCATCCCTGGGGTACGAGCAGTACTTC
TRBJ1-5 | . | TRBV30 | . | CAWSGHGEQPQHF | TGTGCCTGGAGTGGTCATGGGGAGCAGCCCCAGCATTTT
TRBJ1-5 | few | TRBV6-5 | TRBD1 | CASSSSGQGGHQPQHF | TGTGCCAGCAGTTCCAGCGGACAGGGAGGTCATCAGCCCCAGCATTTT
TRBJ1-6 | . | TRBV19 | . | CASRFGGVPDSPLHF | TGTGCCAGTCGGTTCGGGGGGGTCCCGGATTCACCCCTCCACTTT
TRBJ2-7 | . | TRBV20-1 | TRBD2 | CSAHPGLATWEQYF | TGCAGTGCTCACCCGGGACTAGCGACTTGGGAGCAGTACTTC
TRBJ1-6 | . | TRBV19 | . | CASSPPRTRPDNSPLHF | TGTGCCAGTAGTCCACCCCGGACACGGCCCGATAATTCACCCCTCCACTTT
TRBJ1-2 | few | TRBV24-1 | . | CATRGPANYGYTF | TGTGCCACCCGGGGGCCAGCTAACTATGGCTACACCTTC
TRBJ1-1 | few | TRBV7-2 | . | CASSPPTARNTEAFF | TGTGCCAGCAGCCCTCCGACAGCGAGGAACACTGAAGCTTTCTTT
TRBJ2-1 | few | TRBV27 | TRBD2 | CASSALGLGTHNEQFF | TGTGCCAGCAGTGCGCTGGGACTAGGGACACACAATGAGCAGTTCTTC
TRBJ2-7 | few | TRBV6-2/TRBV6-3 | . | CASKDRTYEQYF | TGTGCCAGCAAGGACAGAACCTACGAGCAGTACTTC
TRBJ2-7 | once | TRBV28 | . | CASSLRGNGPGKYF | TGTGCCAGCAGTTTACGAGGGAATGGCCCCGGGAAGTACTTC
TRBJ2-2 | . | TRBV6-1 | TRBD2 | CASSPKVAGVVRAGELFF | TGTGCCAGCAGCCCCAAGGTAGCGGGAGTAGTAAGGGCCGGGGAGCTGTTTTTT
TRBJ2-5 | . | TRBV5-4 | TRBD1 | CASSPGQGRQETQYF | TGTGCCAGCAGCCCAGGACAGGGGAGACAAGAGACCCAGTACTTC
TRBJ2-3 | . | TRBV11-2 | . | CASSLGGLQGTDTQYF | TGTGCCAGCAGCCTGGGGGGTCTACAGGGCACAGATACGCAGTATTTT
TRBJ2-1 | medium-sized | TRBV6-5 | . | CASSLTSSSYNEQFF | TGTGCCAGCAGTTTGACGTCGAGCTCCTACAATGAGCAGTTCTTC
TRBJ1-2 | medium-sized | TRBV24-1 | TRBD1 | CATSDTTGVVYGYTF | TGTGCCACCAGTGATACAACAGGGGTTGTCTATGGCTACACCTTC
TRBJ2-3 | . | TRBV7-9 | . | CASSPPGKRTDTQYF | TGTGCCAGCAGCCCCCCAGGGAAAAGAACAGATACGCAGTATTTT
TRBJ1-2 | . | TRBV23-1 | . | CASSHSGRRLGYTF | TGCGCCAGCAGTCATTCAGGCCGCCGGTTGGGCTACACCTTC
TRBJ1-6 | few | TRBV7-2 | TRBD1 | CASSFGQGGSPLHF | TGTGCCAGCAGCTTCGGACAGGGAGGTTCACCCCTCCACTTT
TRBJ1-2 | medium-sized | TRBV6-1 | . | CATSDSWAGYTF | TGTGCCACCTCAGACAGCTGGGCTGGCTACACCTTC
TRBJ1-2 | few | TRBV4-1 | . | CASSQGFYRGYTF | TGCGCCAGCAGCCAAGGGTTTTATCGGGGCTACACCTTC
TRBJ2-1 | . | TRBV14 | TRBD2 | CASSPPRGGRGNNEQFF | TGTGCCAGCAGCCCACCCCGGGGGGGGCGAGGTAACAATGAGCAGTTCTTC
TRBJ2-5 | few | TRBV20-1 | TRBD1 | CSAGQGETQYF | TGCAGTGCGGGACAGGGAGAGACCCAGTACTTC
TRBJ2-7 | few | TRBV6-2/TRBV6-3 | TRBD1 | CASSYGQESSYEQYF | TGTGCCAGCAGTTATGGACAGGAAAGCTCCTACGAGCAGTACTTC
TRBJ2-7 | . | TRBV28 | . | CASIQGGAVSYEQYF | TGTGCCAGCATTCAGGGGGGCGCGGTGTCCTACGAGCAGTACTTC
TRBJ1-5 | . | TRBV20-1 | . | CGASRGGVINQPQHF | TGCGGTGCTAGCAGGGGAGGGGTCATCAATCAGCCCCAGCATTTT
TRBJ2-7 | . | TRBV27 | . | CASSLVGGAYPAEQYF | TGTGCCAGCAGTTTGGTCGGGGGCGCCTACCCTGCCGAGCAGTACTTC
TRBJ2-5 | . | TRBV5-1 | . | CASRATGTNQETQYF | TGCGCCAGCAGGGCTACTGGGACGAATCAAGAGACCCAGTACTTC
TRBJ1-3 | few | TRBV20-1 | . | CSALRGNTIYF | TGCAGTGCATTACGGGGAAACACCATATATTTT
TRBJ1-3 | few | TRBV7-9 | . | CASSLELNTIYF | TGTGCCAGCAGCTTAGAGCTTAACACCATATATTTT
TRBJ1-2 | . | TRBV21-1 | . | CASSKGGKPGYTF | TGTGCCAGCAGCAAAGGGGGTAAGCCTGGCTACACCTTC
TRBJ2-7 | . | TRBV28 | . | CASSHKTSPYADWNEQYF | TGTGCCAGCAGTCATAAAACCTCCCCGTATGCGGATTGGAACGAGCAGTACTTC
TRBJ2-2 | few | TRBV6-1 | TRBD1 | CASSRRQGAGELFF | TGTGCCAGCAGCCGAAGACAGGGGGCCGGGGAGCTGTTTTTT